These T cell receptor beta chains were read from a single sample in a study of resident and recirculating memory T cells in vitiligo. The protocol was immunoSEQ multiplex PCR, while the TCRdb copy is restricted to in-frame clones and leaves out a portion. This table holds more than 65,000 clones, 90% to 95% found once. The specimen sequenced was blood. These receptor sequences come from a male donor with vitiligo. Both conserved end residues are part of each CDR3. Each record gives: V gene, CDR3 protein.

V: TRBV19
CDR3: CASSTRQGSGGYTF

V: TRBV7-3
CDR3: CASSRRPCRSQPQHF

V: TRBV10-3
CDR3: CAISGLAGGSGPNEQFF

V: TRBV7-9
CDR3: CASSPPGSSSGNTIYF

V: TRBV5-1
CDR3: CASSLTPAGGSTDTQYF

V: TRBV7-2
CDR3: CASSLSGYGGANVLTF

V: TRBV6-1
CDR3: CASSKFPGQSYEQYF

V: TRBV11-3
CDR3: CASSSTDLGAGELFF

V: TRBV6-5
CDR3: CASSHGGAFTGELFF

V: TRBV7-3
CDR3: CASSLAGGERADTQYF

V: TRBV6-1
CDR3: CASSDGWKGAF

V: TRBV27
CDR3: CASSSSSYEQYF

V: TRBV10-3
CDR3: CAIRDRGSYEQYF

V: TRBV18
CDR3: CASSTGTGSSYNEQFF

V: TRBV6-5
CDR3: CASSYGGRGAYGYTF

V: TRBV9
CDR3: CASSVGQVSEKLFF

V: TRBV6-1
CDR3: CASSEAIGTTGELFF

V: TRBV5-3
CDR3: CARSEANPGQGWGFHSPLHF

V: TRBV4-2
CDR3: CASSQESGGFTYNSPLHF

V: TRBV4-1
CDR3: CASSQGRGETQYF

V: TRBV6-6
CDR3: CASSYPLSEAFF

V: TRBV5-4
CDR3: CASSLAGLGHEQYF

V: TRBV7-9
CDR3: CASRLATNEKLFF

V: TRBV5-1
CDR3: CASSWDRLSTDTQYF

V: TRBV28
CDR3: CASSPPAGQEGYGYTF

V: TRBV9
CDR3: CASSADRSSYEQYF

V: TRBV7-9
CDR3: CASSLNSGGGETQYF

V: TRBV5-4
CDR3: CASSAQGFSGNTIYF

V: TRBV29-1
CDR3: CSVEASYLEAGGKNNEQFF

V: TRBV12-5
CDR3: CASGLGSEQYF

V: TRBV28
CDR3: CASRGFSGGPREQYF

V: TRBV5-1
CDR3: CASSSRDTWETQYF

V: TRBV9
CDR3: CASSAGTSRHEQFF

V: TRBV4-3
CDR3: CASSQSTAAYGYTF

V: TRBV21-1
CDR3: CASSHRGQNCSEAFF

V: TRBV6-5
CDR3: CASSYSRLNSYEQYF

V: TRBV5-1
CDR3: CASSLERGRRETQYF

V: TRBV7-9
CDR3: CASSLAWDREGGYTF

V: TRBV29-1
CDR3: CSVEAGFSTDTQYF

V: TRBV7-9
CDR3: CASSLGQGAIQPQHF

V: TRBV6-5
CDR3: CASSYTDNMNTEAFF

V: TRBV14
CDR3: CASSLLYGGGVYNEQFF

V: TRBV19
CDR3: CASSILPGNTEAFF